One and the same sample provided the 27 T cell receptor beta chains below, sequenced in a study of T cell responses to AZD1222 COVID-19 vaccine. TCRdb's table, derived via immunoSEQ multiplex PCR, lists solely in-frame clones and lacks some. The table includes 90,000 to 120,000 clones, under 95% detected once. Source: peripheral blood, taken on day 0 of AZD1222 vaccination. These receptors originate from an adult in good health.

Only a few counts were recorded for this clone. V is TRBV5-8 and J is TRBJ1-1; 7 bases line up with TRBD1. The J segment lost 1 base and the V segment lost 2 bases, leaving 5 bases of the junction unmatched. The germline V gene encodes CDR1 SGHTS and CDR2 YDEGEE. The CDR3 covers 15 residues. Written as DNA, the CDR3 is TGTGCCAGCAGCTTCAAGGGGGCGAAGAACACTGAAGCTTTCTTT. Translation: CASSFKGAKNTEAFF.

This clone is a singleton in its sample. This chain connects TRBV5-6 to TRBJ2-1; D might be TRBD2 (6 bases). V lost 2 bases to trimming and J lost 6 bases, with 18 bases between them. CDR1 SGHDT and CDR2 YYEEEE come from the germline V gene. There are 16 residues in the CDR3. The CDR3, as DNA: TGTGCCAGCAGCTTCGTCCGTGGGGGGTCCGCCAATGAGCAGTTCTTC. This gives the protein CASSFVRGGSANEQFF.

CDR3 in amino acids: CASAHRDRGTGELFF. The CDR3, as DNA: TGCGCCAGCGCCCACCGGGACAGGGGTACCGGGGAGCTGTTTTTT. V and J are TRBV5-1 and TRBJ2-2, with 10 bases fitting TRBD1. The V gene end was trimmed by 7 bases and the J gene end by 5 bases; junction bases not matched to a gene: 8. The CDR3 consists of 15 residues. Germline CDR1 SGHRS, CDR2 YFSETQ.

This chain uses TRBV7-2 with TRBJ1-5; 7 bases agree with TRBD1. Germline V gene data show CDR1 as SGHTA and CDR2 as FQGNSA. The CDR3 covers 14 residues. The V segment lost 5 bases and the J segment 7 bases; nucleotides outside the gene matches: 8. The CDR3 DNA sequence: TGTGCCAGCAGCCTCCACGACAGGGCCCAGCCCCAGCATTTT. Protein: CASSLHDRAQPQHF.

The chain links TRBV19 to TRBJ2-1, with TRBD1 identical over 10 bases. The V and J ends lost 4 bases and 5 bases, in that order; junction bases with no gene match: 2. CDR1 and CDR2 (germline): LNHDA, SQIVND (reference sequence). The CDR3 runs to 14 residues. For the CDR3, the DNA is TGTGCCAGTAGTAAGGACAGGGGGAACAATGAGCAGTTCTTC. It codes for CASSKDRGNNEQFF.

This chain uses TRBV29-1 with TRBJ2-2; D might be TRBD1 (6 bases). V was cut by 7 bases and J by 1 base, with 10 bases left in between. The CDR3 is 13 amino acids. Germline CDR1 reads SQVTM; CDR2 reads ANQGSEA. The CDR3 sequence: CSARDMNTGELFF. In DNA form, the CDR3 reads TGCAGCGCCCGGGACATGAACACCGGGGAGCTGTTTTTT.

The chain employs TRBV11-2 and TRBJ2-2; possibly TRBD1 for D (5 bases). CDR3 size: 13 residues. Trimming removed 5 bases at V and 6 bases at J, with 10 bases between. Germline V gene data show CDR1 as SGHAT and CDR2 as FQNNGV. Written as DNA, the CDR3 is TGTGCCAGCAGCCCTCAGGGCGCCGGGGAGCTGTTTTTT. It is translated as CASSPQGAGELFF. Full variable domain (missing parts from reference TRBV11-2 and TRBJ2-2): EAGVAQSPRYKIIEKRQSVAFWCNPISGHATLYWYQQILGQGPKLLIQFQNNGVVDDSQLPKDRFSAERLKGVDSTLKIQPAKLEDSAVYLCASSPQGAGELFFGEGSRLTVL.

The V and J genes are TRBV9 and TRBJ2-3; 8 nucleotides line up with TRBD2. In germline, CDR1 is SGDLS, CDR2 YYNGEE. This CDR3 is 14 amino acids long. Trimming removed 4 bases from V and 4 bases from J; junction bases left unmatched: 5. The CDR3 coding sequence is TGTGCCAGCAGCCCCGGGGGGGGAGCAGATACGCAGTATTTT. Translation gives CASSPGGGADTQYF.

The genes are TRBV5-1 and TRBJ2-1; D possibly matches TRBD1 or TRBD2 (5 bases each). Germline-derived CDR1 and CDR2 are SGHRS and YFSETQ. Trimming stripped 4 bases from V and 4 bases from J, with 15 bases between. CDR3 size: 15 residues. CDR3 in amino acids: CASSPGQRGYNEQFF. In nucleotides, the CDR3 is TGCGCCAGCAGCCCTGGACAAAGAGGGTACAATGAGCAGTTCTTC.

The gene calls are TRBV5-6 and TRBJ1-5; 7 bases map to TRBD1. This CDR3 has 17 amino acids. The V segment lost 4 bases and the J segment 0 bases; nucleotides outside the gene matches: 10. CDR1 is SGHDT and CDR2 is YYEEEE in the germline V gene. The CDR3 protein is CASSKSGTDYSNQPQHF. The CDR3, as DNA: TGTGCCAGCAGCAAAAGCGGGACAGACTATAGCAATCAGCCCCAGCATTTT.

The CDR3 sequence: CASSLVGTSGGAPYEQYF. The DNA of the CDR3 is TGTGCCAGCAGCTTAGTAGGGACCAGCGGGGGGGCCCCCTACGAGCAGTACTTC. The J gene is TRBJ2-7, the V gene TRBV7-2, with 10 bases fitting TRBD2. V lost 1 base, J lost 2 bases, and 11 bases stayed unmatched. CDR3 length: 18 residues. Germline values: CDR1 SGHTA, CDR2 FQGNSA.

This clone appeared a few times. The chain employs TRBV2 and TRBJ1-2; TRBD1 matches at 8 bases. Germline CDR1 reads SNHLY; CDR2 reads FYNNEI. CDR3 size: 16 residues. V gave up 6 bases and J gave up 7 bases; unmatched junction bases: 16. The CDR3 bases are TGTGCCAGCAGGAGAGGACAGGGAGGATCTTGGGGTGGCTACACCTTC. It specifies CASRRGQGGSWGGYTF.

CDR3: CASSQEDIAGTETTYEQYF. CDR3 sequence (DNA): TGTGCCAGCAGCCAAGAGGACATCGCTGGGACAGAGACTACCTACGAGCAGTACTTC. This chain connects TRBV3-1 (or the pseudogene TRBV3-2) to TRBJ2-7; 7 positions agree with TRBD1. CDR3 length: 19 residues. Germline CDR1 and CDR2: LGHDT and YNNKEL (reference sequence). The junction had 16 bases not matched to a gene; V was cut back by 0 bases and J by 2 bases.

The gene calls are TRBV6-1 and TRBJ1-1; D ambiguous. Germline-derived CDR1 and CDR2 are MNHNS and SASEGT. V lost 2 bases, J lost 5 bases, and 9 bases lay in between. The CDR3 covers 13 residues. CDR3 protein: CASSEYVRTEAFF. The CDR3 DNA follows: TGTGCCAGCAGTGAATACGTGAGGACTGAAGCTTTCTTT.

The V gene is TRBV9, the J gene TRBJ1-6; possibly TRBD1 for D (5 bases). From germline, CDR1 is SGDLS and CDR2 YYNGEE. The CDR3 is 16 residues long. Trimming took off 0 bases at V and 10 bases at J, with 17 bases between the two ends. For the CDR3, the DNA is TGTGCCAGCAGCGTAGCCCCTGCCTGGGGGGAATCACCCCTCCACTTT. Protein product: CASSVAPAWGESPLHF.

This chain joins TRBV4-1 and TRBJ2-7, with D perhaps matching TRBD2 (5 bases). V was pared by 0 bases and J by 3 bases, with 15 bases between. The germline gives CDR1 MGHRA, CDR2 YSYEKL. This CDR3 spans 16 amino acids. The CDR3 DNA follows: TGCGCCAGCAGCCAAGATTGGGGAGCAGACGACTACGAGCAGTACTTC. This sequence encodes CASSQDWGADDYEQYF.

This clone has just a few counts. CDR3 amino acids: CASSETFRLTPSYGYTF. DNA for the CDR3: TGTGCCAGCAGCGAAACTTTCAGATTGACCCCGTCGTATGGCTACACCTTC. The chain carries TRBV6-2 or TRBV6-3 and TRBJ1-2; D remains unclear. This CDR3 has 17 amino acids. CDR1 and CDR2 (germline): MNHEY, SVGEGT. The V gene lost 6 bases and the J gene lost 5 bases, with 25 bases spanning the gap.

The V gene is TRBV7-2, the J gene TRBJ1-2; 8 nucleotides match TRBD1. V trimming: 5 bases; J trimming: 4 bases; junction bases outside the gene matches: 3. The CDR3 consists of 13 residues. CDR1 and CDR2 from the germline V gene are SGHTA and FQGNSA. The DNA of the CDR3 is TGTGCCAGCAGCCGGACAGGGACCTATGGCTACACCTTC. Protein: CASSRTGTYGYTF.

This chain joins TRBV7-9 and TRBJ1-2; maybe TRBD1 (5 bases). The CDR3 spans 14 residues. V was pared by 1 base and J by 8 bases, with 14 bases between. Germline loops: CDR1 SEHNR, CDR2 FQNEAQ (reference sequence). CDR3 DNA sequence: TGTGCCAGCAGCTTAGACGCAGGGTTTGGCGGCTACACCTTC. It encodes CASSLDAGFGGYTF.

The chain recombines TRBV7-8 with TRBJ2-5; 12 bases fit TRBD2. Per germline, CDR1 SGHVS and CDR2 FQNEAQ. This CDR3 spans 16 amino acids. With V trimmed by 3 bases and J by 2 bases, 4 bases remained unmatched. The chain's CDR3 is CASSFLLAGGQETQYF. In nucleotides, the CDR3 is TGTGCCAGCAGCTTTTTGCTAGCGGGGGGGCAAGAGACCCAGTACTTC.

The CDR3 is CASSTPPGRGHTGELFF. The CDR3 DNA follows: TGTGCCAGTAGTACCCCACCTGGGCGGGGGCACACCGGGGAGCTGTTTTTT. The chain uses TRBV19 and TRBJ2-2; a possible D gene is TRBD2 (7 bases). This CDR3 is 17 amino acids long. V was clipped by 4 bases and J by 3 bases, with 18 bases between them. In germline, CDR1 is LNHDA, CDR2 SQIVND (reference sequence). The full variable domain, rest sourced from reference TRBV19 and TRBJ2-2, is DGGITQSPKYLFRKEGQNVTLSCEQNLNHDAMYWYRQDPGQGLRLIYYSQIVNDFQKGDIAEGYSVSREKKESFPLTVTSAQKNPTAFYLCASSTPPGRGHTGELFFGEGSRLTVL.

The CDR3 DNA follows: TGTGCCAGCAGCCAAGACTCGACAGGCCAACCCCAGCATTTT. This sequence encodes CASSQDSTGQPQHF. The gene calls are TRBV3-1 (or the pseudogene TRBV3-2) and TRBJ1-5; D may be TRBD1 (6 bases). This CDR3 is 14 amino acids long. Germline V lookup: CDR1 LGHDT, CDR2 YNNKEL (reference sequence). Between the trimmed V and J ends, which lost 0 bases and 10 bases, there was a span of 13 bases.

The chain employs TRBV27 and TRBJ2-7; D gene uncertain. V was trimmed by 4 bases and J by 1 base, leaving 14 bases between them. This CDR3 is 15 amino acids long. CDR1 and CDR2 from the germline V gene are MNHEY and SMNVEV (reference sequence). The CDR3 spells CASSSPGQASYEQYF. CDR3 sequence (DNA): TGTGCCAGCAGTTCCCCCGGGCAAGCATCCTACGAGCAGTACTTC.

The chain combines TRBV27 with TRBJ1-6, with D perhaps matching TRBD1 (5 bases). Between the trimmed V and J ends, which lost 6 bases and 0 bases, there was a span of 15 bases. Germline V gives CDR1 MNHEY, CDR2 SMNVEV (reference sequence). The CDR3 is made up of 17 amino acids. CDR3 in amino acids: CASSKRGMSSYNSPLHF. The CDR3 DNA is TGTGCCAGCAGCAAGCGGGGCATGAGCTCCTATAATTCACCCCTCCACTTT.

The chain carries TRBV19 and TRBJ2-6; no definite D call. The V and J ends lost 1 base and 2 bases respectively, with 3 bases between them. Germline CDR1 LNHDA, CDR2 SQIVND (reference sequence). This CDR3 has 14 residues. CDR3 sequence: CASSIAAGANVLTF. The CDR3 nucleotides read TGTGCCAGTAGTATAGCCGCTGGGGCCAACGTCCTGACTTTC.

This clone was observed once. The CDR3 sequence is CASSPSPGQVYEKLFF. CDR3 coding DNA: TGTGCCAGCAGCCCATCTCCGGGACAGGTATACGAAAAACTGTTTTTT. This sequence joins TRBV7-3 and TRBJ1-4; 8 bases are a match to TRBD1. Per the germline V gene, CDR1 is SGHTA and CDR2 is FQGTGA. The trim removed 5 bases at V and 8 bases at J, leaving 13 bases unmatched. This CDR3 is 16 amino acids long.

The gene calls are TRBV2 and TRBJ2-2, with TRBD2 matching 10 bases. The CDR3 is 18 residues long. V lost 4 bases and J lost 2; bases outside the gene matches: 10. Germline loops: CDR1 SNHLY, CDR2 FYNNEI. CDR3 nucleotide sequence: TGTGCCAGCAGTGGGGACTGGAGCGGGGGGGCCAACACCGGGGAGCTGTTTTTT. As protein: CASSGDWSGGANTGELFF.